Listed below are T cell receptor beta chains from one sample, sequenced in a study of blood T cell repertoires in COVID-19. The assay was immunoSEQ multiplex PCR, and TCRdb's table has in-frame clones only and misses some. Among around 120,000 clones, 60% to 85% were seen once, and the ten largest hold 2.3%. The sequenced sample consisted of peripheral blood. The receptors derive from a man aged 70 or older with acute or convalescent COVID-19. The CDR3 runs from the conserved cysteine through the conserved F or W.

TRBV5-4,TRBJ1-1,CASSTGPTDTEAFF
TRBV14,TRBJ2-3,CASSQAGPDTQYF
TRBV2,TRBJ2-4,CASRRGQLKNIQYF
TRBV7-8,TRBJ1-1,CASSLQENTEAFF
TRBV19,TRBJ1-6,CASSGSGKSLHF
TRBV11-2,TRBJ2-3,CASSFSGISTDTQYF
TRBV29-1,TRBJ1-5,CSVARGGNQPQHF
TRBV12-5,TRBJ2-3,CASGSPPGVRTDTQYF
TRBV27,TRBJ1-2,CASSAPTGSGYTF
TRBV18,TRBJ1-2,CASSPGGTEVGSSGYTF
TRBV6-1,TRBJ1-3,CASSDLGLKNSIYF
TRBV9,TRBJ1-1,CASSGQGARTEAFF